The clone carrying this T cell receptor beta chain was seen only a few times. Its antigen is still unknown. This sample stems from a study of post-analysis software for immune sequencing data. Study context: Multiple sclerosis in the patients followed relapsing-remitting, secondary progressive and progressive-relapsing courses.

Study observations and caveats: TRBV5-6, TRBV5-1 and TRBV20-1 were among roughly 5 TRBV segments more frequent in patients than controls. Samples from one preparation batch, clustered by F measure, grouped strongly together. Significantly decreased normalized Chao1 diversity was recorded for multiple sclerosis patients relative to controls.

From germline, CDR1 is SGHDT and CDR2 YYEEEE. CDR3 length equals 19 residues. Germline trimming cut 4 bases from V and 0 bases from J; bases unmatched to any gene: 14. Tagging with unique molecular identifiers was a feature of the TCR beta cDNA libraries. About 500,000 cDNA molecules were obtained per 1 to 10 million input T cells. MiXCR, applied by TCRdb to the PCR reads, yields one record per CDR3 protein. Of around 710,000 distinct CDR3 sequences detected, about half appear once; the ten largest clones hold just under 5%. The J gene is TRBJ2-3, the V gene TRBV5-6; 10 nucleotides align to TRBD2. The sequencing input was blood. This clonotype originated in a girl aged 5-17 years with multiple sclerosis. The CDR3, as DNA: TGTGCCAGCAGCCCCCGGACTAGCGGAGCAAAGTCTAGCACAGATACGCAGTATTTT. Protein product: CASSPRTSGAKSSTDTQYF. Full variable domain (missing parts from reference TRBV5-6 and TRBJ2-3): DAGVTQSPTHLIKTRGQQVTLRCSPKSGHDTVSWYQQALGQGPQFIFQYYEEEERQRGNFPDRFSGHQFPNYSSELNVNALLLGDSALYLCASSPRTSGAKSSTDTQYFGPGTRLTVL.